A selection of T cell receptor beta chains follows, all from one sample in a study of T-cell memory formation after mild COVID-19. TCRdb called the 5' RACE reads again in MiXCR, with one record for every CDR3 protein. Here the sample spans over 35,000 distinct CDR3 sequences, roughly 9% being singletons. The sample taken for sequencing was PBMCs or a T cell subset sorted from them (not recorded which). Source of these receptors: an adult woman who had mild COVID-19 (a few samples of this study predate the infection). Cell type and time point are not known. Both conserved end residues are part of each CDR3. Each record gives: clone size, D gene, CDR3 length, V gene, J gene, CDR3 DNA, CDR3 protein. D genes are given only for firm matches. Only some rows state a clone size, as once, few, many or a class for expanded clones.

few	NA	16	TRBV24-1	TRBJ1-5	TGTGCCACCAGTGATTCGGGCAGGGGACACAATCAGCCCCAGCATTTT	CATSDSGRGHNQPQHF
few	TRBD1	16	TRBV7-9	TRBJ2-3	TGTGCCAGCAGCCCGAGGGACAGACTCCTGCGGGATACGCAGTATTTT	CASSPRDRLLRDTQYF
few	NA	14	TRBV5-6	TRBJ2-7	TGTGCCAGCAGCTCACTCCTCCATTCGGGCGAGCAGTACTTC	CASSSLLHSGEQYF
many	TRBD1	14	TRBV29-1	TRBJ2-4	TGCAGCGCCGGACAGGGGGCGCGGGAAAACATTCAGTACTTC	CSAGQGARENIQYF
many	TRBD1	15	TRBV5-1	TRBJ2-7	TGCGCCAGCAGCACCTCCGGGACAGGGGGCTACGAGCAGTACTTC	CASSTSGTGGYEQYF
many	NA	14	TRBV7-2	TRBJ1-1	TGTGCCAGCAGCTTAGGGGGCAGGGACACTGAAGCTTTCTTT	CASSLGGRDTEAFF
medium-sized	NA	13	TRBV12-3/TRBV12-4	TRBJ2-7	TGTGCCAGCAGTTTTGGTCCCACCTACGAGCAGTACTTC	CASSFGPTYEQYF
few	NA	13	TRBV9	TRBJ2-3	TGTGCCAGCAGCGTCCCCCCCACAGATACGCAGTATTTT	CASSVPPTDTQYF
NA	TRBD2	16	TRBV10-3	TRBJ2-3	TGTGCCATCAGTGTATCAAGCGGGAGGGCCACAGATACGCAGTATTTT	CAISVSSGRATDTQYF
NA	NA	15	TRBV7-9	TRBJ2-7	TGTGCCAGCAGCTTAGTGGTAAAGGCGGCCCACGAGCAGTACTTC	CASSLVVKAAHEQYF
NA	TRBD1	13	TRBV12-3/TRBV12-4	TRBJ2-2	TGTGCCAGCACCGGACAGGTCACCGGGGAGCTGTTTTTT	CASTGQVTGELFF
once	NA	13	TRBV7-9	TRBJ2-5	TGTGCCAGCAGCCCGCGACGGGGAGAGACCCAGTACTTC	CASSPRRGETQYF
many	NA	11	TRBV20-1	TRBJ2-3	TGCAGTGCTAGAGGGCCCAGAACGCAGTATTTT	CSARGPRTQYF
many	TRBD1	13	TRBV5-5	TRBJ2-5	TGTGCCAGCAGCTGGACAGGGAAAGAGACCCAGTACTTC	CASSWTGKETQYF
few	NA	12	TRBV30	TRBJ1-1	TGTGCCTGGAGTGTTTCGAACACTGAAGCTTTCTTT	CAWSVSNTEAFF
many	TRBD1	15	TRBV5-1	TRBJ2-7	TGCGCCAGCAGCTTGGCCGGGACAGGGGATATGGAGCAGTACTTC	CASSLAGTGDMEQYF
many	NA	15	TRBV12-3/TRBV12-4	TRBJ2-7	TGTGCCAGCAGTCACCGACGGGCAGGGGGGTACGAGCAGTACTTC	CASSHRRAGGYEQYF
NA	TRBD2	17	TRBV5-1	TRBJ2-2	TGCGCCAGCAGCTTGGCTAGCGGGGGAGGCGGAACCGGGGAGCTGTTTTTT	CASSLASGGGGTGELFF
few	TRBD1	14	TRBV20-1	TRBJ1-1	TGCAGTGCCCGAGGGGGCGGCGGGAACACTGAAGCTTTCTTT	CSARGGGGNTEAFF
NA	NA	13	TRBV24-1	TRBJ2-7	TGTGCCACCAGCGAAACAGGGTCCTACGAGCAGTACTTC	CATSETGSYEQYF
NA	NA	16	TRBV20-1	TRBJ1-5	TGCAGTGCTAGAGCCGCAGGGATCGGTAGCAATCAGCCCCAGCATTTT	CSARAAGIGSNQPQHF
many	TRBD1	15	TRBV7-8	TRBJ2-5	TGTGCCAGCAGCTTAGATCCGGACAGGTCAGAGACCCAGTACTTC	CASSLDPDRSETQYF
NA	TRBD2	16	TRBV5-5	TRBJ2-1	TGTGCCAGCAGCTTGGTGGGCAGCGGGGGGCGGAATGAGCAGTTCTTC	CASSLVGSGGRNEQFF
NA	NA	14	TRBV19	TRBJ1-1	TGTGCCAGTAGTAGTAGGGTACAGGACACTGAAGCTTTCTTT	CASSSRVQDTEAFF
few	TRBD1	15	TRBV5-1	TRBJ2-1	TGCGCCAGCAGCTTGGCACAGGGGATATACAATGAGCAGTTCTTC	CASSLAQGIYNEQFF
NA	NA	12	TRBV12-3/TRBV12-4	TRBJ2-3	TGTGCCAGCAGTACCTGGGGAGATACGCAGTATTTT	CASSTWGDTQYF
many	TRBD1	14	TRBV24-1	TRBJ2-7	TGTGCCACCAGCCCCCGGGACAGGGAAAACGAGCAGTACTTC	CATSPRDRENEQYF
few	TRBD1	15	TRBV27	TRBJ1-5	TGTGCCAGCAGACTTACTACAGGGGCGGGTCAGCCCCAGCATTTT	CASRLTTGAGQPQHF
NA	TRBD1	14	TRBV27	TRBJ1-1	TGTGCCAGCAGGGCGACAGGGAGGAACACTGAAGCTTTCTTT	CASRATGRNTEAFF
NA	TRBD1	13	TRBV7-9	TRBJ1-2	TGTGCCAGCAGTGGACAGGGGCACTATGGCTACACCTTC	CASSGQGHYGYTF
few	NA	14	TRBV27	TRBJ2-1	TGTGCCAGCCCGGCTGGGGGGAAGGGCGATGAGCAGTTCTTC	CASPAGGKGDEQFF
NA	TRBD2	14	TRBV29-1	TRBJ2-1	TGCAGCGTTGGACTAGCGGGAGGGAGGGATGAGCAGTTCTTC	CSVGLAGGRDEQFF
NA	NA	8	TRBV6-2/TRBV6-3	TRBJ1-6	TGTGCCAGCAGTCCCGGCGGCTTT	CASSPGGF
few	NA	13	TRBV30	TRBJ1-1	TGTGCCTGGAGTGTTGAAGGGAACACTGAAGCTTTCTTT	CAWSVEGNTEAFF
NA	TRBD1	16	TRBV7-9	TRBJ2-2	TGTGCCAGCAGCCGTACCGGGACAGGGGCCACCGGGGAGCTGTTTTTT	CASSRTGTGATGELFF